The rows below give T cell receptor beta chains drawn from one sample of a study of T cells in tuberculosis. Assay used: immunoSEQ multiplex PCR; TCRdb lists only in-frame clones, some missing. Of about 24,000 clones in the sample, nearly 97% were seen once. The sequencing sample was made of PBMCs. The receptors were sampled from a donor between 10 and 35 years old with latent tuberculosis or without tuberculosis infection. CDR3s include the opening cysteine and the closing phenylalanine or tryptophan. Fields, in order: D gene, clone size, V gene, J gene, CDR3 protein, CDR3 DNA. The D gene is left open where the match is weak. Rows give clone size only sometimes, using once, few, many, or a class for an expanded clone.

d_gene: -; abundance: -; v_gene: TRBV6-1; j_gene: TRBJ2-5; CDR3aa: CASSARDSTQSSQYF; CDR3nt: TGTGCCAGCAGTGCTCGGGACTCCACCCAATCGAGCCAGTACTTC
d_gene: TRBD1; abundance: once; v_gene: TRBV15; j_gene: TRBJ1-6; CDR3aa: CATSTPGTANSPLHF; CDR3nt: TGTGCCACCTCGACCCCCGGGACAGCTAATTCACCCCTCCACTTT
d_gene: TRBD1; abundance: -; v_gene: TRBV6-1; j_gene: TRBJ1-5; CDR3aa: CASSKEGAQPQHF; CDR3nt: TGTGCCAGCTCAAAAGAGGGGGCTCAGCCCCAGCATTTT
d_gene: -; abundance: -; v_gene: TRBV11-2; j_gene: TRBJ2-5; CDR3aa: CASSLEVAEETQYF; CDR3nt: TGTGCCAGCAGCTTAGAGGTAGCGGAAGAGACCCAGTACTTC
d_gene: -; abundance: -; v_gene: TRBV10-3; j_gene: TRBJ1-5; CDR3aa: CAIAGSNQPQHF; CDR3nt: TGTGCCATCGCCGGTAGCAATCAGCCCCAGCATTTT
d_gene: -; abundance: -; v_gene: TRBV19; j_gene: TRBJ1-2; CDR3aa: CASSIGRGLANYGYTF; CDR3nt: TGTGCCAGTAGTATAGGTAGGGGGTTAGCTAACTATGGCTACACCTTC
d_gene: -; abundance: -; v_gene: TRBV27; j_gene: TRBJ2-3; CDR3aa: CASRHSGDNTQYF; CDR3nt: TGTGCCAGCAGACACTCAGGGGACAATACGCAGTATTTT
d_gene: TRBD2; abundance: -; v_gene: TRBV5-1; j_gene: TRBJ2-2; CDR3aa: CASSLEIGGTPYTGELFF; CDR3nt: TGCGCCAGCAGCTTGGAGATCGGGGGGACCCCTTATACCGGGGAGCTGTTTTTT
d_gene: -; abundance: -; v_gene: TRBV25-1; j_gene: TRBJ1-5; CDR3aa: CASSDRTNQPQHF; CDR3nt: TGTGCCAGCAGCGACAGGACTAATCAGCCCCAGCATTTT
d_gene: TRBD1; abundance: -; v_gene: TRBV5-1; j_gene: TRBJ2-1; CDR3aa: CASSLYGTGSDNEQFF; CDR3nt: TGCGCCAGCAGCTTGTACGGGACAGGGTCCGACAATGAGCAGTTCTTC
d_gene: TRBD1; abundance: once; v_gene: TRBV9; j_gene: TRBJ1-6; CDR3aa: CASSVGQGDSPLHF; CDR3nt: TGTGCCAGCAGCGTAGGACAGGGGGATTCACCCCTCCACTTT
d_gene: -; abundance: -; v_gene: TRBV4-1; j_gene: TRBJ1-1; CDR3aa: CASSQALQMNTEAFF; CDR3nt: TGCGCCAGCAGCCAGGCCCTGCAGATGAACACTGAAGCTTTCTTT
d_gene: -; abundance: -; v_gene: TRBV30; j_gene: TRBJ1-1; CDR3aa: CAWSEQKAFF; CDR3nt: TGTGCCTGGAGTGAACAAAAAGCTTTCTTT
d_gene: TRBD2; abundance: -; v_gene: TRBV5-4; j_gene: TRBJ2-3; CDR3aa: CASSLVGLAGTDTQYF; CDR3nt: TGTGCCAGCAGCTTGGTGGGGCTAGCGGGGACAGATACGCAGTATTTT
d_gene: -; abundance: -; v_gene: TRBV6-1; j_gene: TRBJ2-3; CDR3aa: CASSVDHAGDTQYF; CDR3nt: TGTGCCAGCAGTGTGGACCACGCGGGAGATACGCAGTATTTT
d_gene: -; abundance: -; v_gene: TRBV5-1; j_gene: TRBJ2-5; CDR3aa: CASSEGLTAVVGETQYF; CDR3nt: TGCGCCAGCAGTGAGGGCCTCACAGCGGTCGTAGGGGAGACCCAGTACTTC
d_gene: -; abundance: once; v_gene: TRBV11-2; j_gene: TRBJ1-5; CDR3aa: CASSLGDKGNQPQHF; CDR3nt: TGTGCCAGCAGCCTTGGGGACAAAGGCAATCAGCCCCAGCATTTT
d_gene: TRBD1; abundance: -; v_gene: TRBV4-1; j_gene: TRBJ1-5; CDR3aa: CASSLSGTGGANINQPQHF; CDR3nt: TGCGCCAGCAGCCTATCCGGGACAGGGGGCGCAAATATCAATCAGCCCCAGCATTTT
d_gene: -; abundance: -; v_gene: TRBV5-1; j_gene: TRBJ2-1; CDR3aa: CASSSQQGWNEQFF; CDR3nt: TGCGCCAGCAGCTCCCAACAGGGTTGGAATGAGCAGTTCTTC
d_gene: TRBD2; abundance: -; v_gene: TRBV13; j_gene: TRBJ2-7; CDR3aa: CASSSQNGGADSYEQYF; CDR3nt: TGTGCCAGCAGCTCCCAGAACGGGGGGGCCGATTCCTACGAGCAGTACTTC
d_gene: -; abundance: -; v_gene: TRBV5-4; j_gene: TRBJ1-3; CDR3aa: CASSYGGQVNTIYF; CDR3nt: TGTGCCAGCAGCTACGGGGGGCAAGTAAACACCATATATTTT
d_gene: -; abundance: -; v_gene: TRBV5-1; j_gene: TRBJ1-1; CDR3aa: CASSFGGNTEAFF; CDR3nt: TGCGCCAGCAGCTTTGGAGGGAACACTGAAGCTTTCTTT
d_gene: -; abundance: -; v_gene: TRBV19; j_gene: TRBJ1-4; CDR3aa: CASSPFGVTNEKLFF; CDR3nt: TGTGCCAGTAGCCCCTTCGGGGTAACTAATGAAAAACTGTTTTTT
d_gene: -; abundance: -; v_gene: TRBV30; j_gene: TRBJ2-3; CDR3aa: CAWSVPGVPMNTQYF; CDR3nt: TGTGCCTGGAGTGTACCGGGAGTCCCCATGAATACGCAGTATTTT
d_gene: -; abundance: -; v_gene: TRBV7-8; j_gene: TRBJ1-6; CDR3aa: CASGEYYGNSPLHF; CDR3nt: TGTGCCAGTGGGGAGTACTACGGTAATTCACCCCTCCACTTT
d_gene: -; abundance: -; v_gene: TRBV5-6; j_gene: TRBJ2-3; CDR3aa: CASSSGVHTQYF; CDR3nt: TGTGCCAGCAGCTCGGGGGTACATACGCAGTATTTT
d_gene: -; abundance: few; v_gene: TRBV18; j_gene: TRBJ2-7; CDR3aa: CASSGPSYEQYF; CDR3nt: TGTGCCAGCTCGGGGCCGAGCTACGAGCAGTACTTC
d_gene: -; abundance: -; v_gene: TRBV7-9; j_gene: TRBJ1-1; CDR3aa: CASSWGGNTEAFF; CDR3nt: TGTGCCAGCAGCTGGGGAGGGAACACTGAAGCTTTCTTT
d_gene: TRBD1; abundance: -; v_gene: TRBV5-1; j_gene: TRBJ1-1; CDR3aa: CASSGTGGAFTVAEAFF; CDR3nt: TGCGCCAGCAGCGGGACAGGGGGCGCGTTCACTGTAGCTGAAGCTTTCTTT
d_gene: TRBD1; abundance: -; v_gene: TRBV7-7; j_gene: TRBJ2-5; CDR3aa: CASSLGGQISQETQYF; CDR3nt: TGTGCCAGCAGCTTAGGGGGACAGATAAGCCAAGAGACCCAGTACTTC
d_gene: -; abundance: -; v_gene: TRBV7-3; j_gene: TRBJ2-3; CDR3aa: CASSLDYNTDTQYF; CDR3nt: TGTGCCAGCAGCCTGGACTATAACACAGATACGCAGTATTTT
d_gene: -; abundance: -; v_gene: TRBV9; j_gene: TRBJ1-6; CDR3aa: CASSVDPFNSPLHF; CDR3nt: TGTGCCAGCAGCGTAGATCCGTTCAATTCACCCCTCCACTTT
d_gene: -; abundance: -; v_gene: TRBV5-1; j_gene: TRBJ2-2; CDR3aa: CASSRTETTGELFF; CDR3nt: TGCGCCAGCAGCCGGACAGAGACCACCGGGGAGCTGTTTTTT